This T cell receptor beta chain comes out of a study of blood T cell repertoires in COVID-19. Study-level background: Acute and convalescent COVID-19 specimens originated in the United States, Italy and Spain.

The V segment lost 4 bases and the J segment 6 bases; nucleotides outside the gene matches: 9. The CDR3 covers 14 residues. CDR1 and CDR2 (germline): SGHRS, YFSETQ. Only in-frame clones appear in the TCRdb table, and some are missing; sequencing was by immunoSEQ multiplex PCR. The table lists tens of thousands of clones, 80% to 90% of them singletons. This receptor was taken from a woman in her fifties or sixties with COVID-19, enrolled during active disease. Material: peripheral blood. This sequence joins TRBV5-1 and TRBJ2-7, with 8 bases lining up with TRBD1. For the CDR3, the DNA is TGCGCCAGCAGCCCGACAGGGGTTTCCCTCGAGCAGTACTTC. Translating gives CASSPTGVSLEQYF.